This entry is about one T cell receptor (beta chain). The clone's antigen remains unknown. It has no much larger one-base neighbor in the sample; base qualities were not kept. The receptor library was made with the immunoSEQ multiplex PCR assay. TCRdb retrieved this table from immuneACCESS and kept in-frame rearrangements only. Not all clones are present; in checked studies, unresolved V genes account for under half, and no reason is known for the remainder. For this sample there are some 400,000 clones; more than 85% appear just once. The ten largest clones represent around 0.018% of the sample. These data are taken from a study of shared T cell receptors in the human thymus (dated by TCRdb to about 2021). At the level of the whole study: The study examined how self-reactive, shared T-cell receptor alpha chains are generated in the human thymus.

V gives up 7 bases and J gives up 0 bases, and the segment between their germline ends measures 13 bases. CDR1 and CDR2, per the germline V gene (reference sequence), are MNHEY and SMNVEV. Measured from the cysteine to the phenylalanine, the CDR3 is 15 residues long. Of all the DNA, just the CDR3 is kept, 45 bases in frame from base 1. The chain is assembled from TRBV27 and TRBJ1-5; no D gene can be assigned with confidence. This TCR was sampled from a human donor. The sample consisted of thymocytes. In nucleotide form, the sequence is TGTGCCAGCAACTTAGGGCGGAATAGCAATCAGCCCCAGCATTTT. It encodes CASNLGRNSNQPQHF.